This entry describes one TCR beta chain. The CDR3 sequence is 15 residues long. Germline-derived CDR1 and CDR2 are SGDLS and YYNGEE. The ends were cut back, 4 bases at V and 4 bases at J, with 17 bases in the middle. This entry belongs to a study of blood T cell repertoires in COVID-19. Overall study: Samples representing acute and convalescent COVID-19 were sourced from the United States, Italy and Spain. The cDNA or gDNA used as material had been derived from T cells, B-cell-depleted T cells, or PBMCs.

In the authors' methods: By means of reference gene primer amplification, nucleated cell counts were estimated. TCRdb keeps only in-frame clones here, not all; method: immunoSEQ multiplex PCR. V and J calls and clone size follow that table, whereas D and trimming were derived from the DNA. The repertoire holds 300,000 or so clones, with 80% to 90% as singletons. Sequences were obtained from peripheral blood. This chain connects TRBV9 to TRBJ1-2, with D perhaps matching TRBD1 (6 bases). This receptor was identified in a woman aged 45-60 years who had recovered from COVID-19. The CDR3 nucleotides are TGTGCCAGCAGCCCCCGACAGGTAGCTTTCTATGGCTACACCTTC. This gives the protein CASSPRQVAFYGYTF. Drawing the rest from reference TRBV9 and TRBJ1-2, the complete variable domain is DSGVTQTPKHLITATGQRVTLRCSPRSGDLSVYWYQQSLDQGLQFLIQYYNGEERAKGNILERFSAQQFPDLHSELNLSSLELGDSALYFCASSPRQVAFYGYTFGSGTRLTVV.